Shown below are 16 T cell receptor beta chains from a single sample sequenced in a study of cytomegalovirus exposure and HLA in healthy donors. Primers for the PCR totalled 60 Vbeta and 13 Jbeta. Measured with immunoSEQ multiplex PCR; TCRdb has only the in-frame clones, and not every one. The table lists fewer than 200,000 clones, around three quarters of them singletons. The material sequenced was PBMCs. Source of these receptors: a man between 35 and 55 years old in good health and CMV-seropositive.

This sequence joins TRBV14 and TRBJ1-1; 7 bases are a match to TRBD1. This CDR3 is built from 12 residues. Germline values: CDR1 SGHDN, CDR2 FVKESK. Trimming at V came to 4 bases and at J to 7 bases, leaving 3 bases not matched to a gene. The CDR3 DNA reads TGTGCCAGCAGCCGGAACAGGGGTGAAGCTTTCTTT. This encodes CASSRNRGEAFF. Full variable domain (missing parts from reference TRBV14 and TRBJ1-1): EAGVTQFPSHSVIEKGQTVTLRCDPISGHDNLYWYRRVMGKEIKFLLHFVKESKQDESGMPNNRFLAERTGGTYSTLKVQPAELEDSGVYFCASSRNRGEAFFGQGTRLTVV.

The chain has TRBV7-9 and TRBJ1-4, with D hard to call. V dropped 1 base and J dropped 8 bases, with 5 bases sitting between them. This CDR3 is built from 12 residues. CDR1 is SEHNR and CDR2 is FQNEAQ in the germline V gene (reference sequence). The DNA for the CDR3 is TGTGCCAGCAGCTTAGGGCGGGAAAAACTGTTTTTT. Its translation: CASSLGREKLFF.

The rearrangement links TRBV4-2 to TRBJ2-3; the D is unclear. V was trimmed by 0 bases and J by 0 bases, leaving 7 bases between them. This CDR3 spans 15 amino acids. Looked up from germline, CDR1 is LGHNA and CDR2 is YNFKEQ. The CDR3 sequence: CASSQDFGSTDTQYF. CDR3 DNA: TGTGCCAGCAGCCAAGATTTCGGGAGCACAGATACGCAGTATTTT.

The chain uses TRBV7-9 and TRBJ2-7; TRBD1 aligns across 7 bases. J was trimmed by 5 bases and V by 5 bases; bases with no gene match: 9. The CDR3 loop spans 14 amino acids. Looked up from germline, CDR1 is SEHNR and CDR2 is FQNEAQ (reference sequence). The chain's CDR3 is CASSINPDRDEQYF. The CDR3 nucleotides read TGTGCCAGCAGCATCAACCCAGACAGGGACGAGCAGTACTTC.

This clone was recorded once. This chain joins TRBV30 and TRBJ1-1, with 8 bases lining up with TRBD1. The J segment lost 2 bases and the V segment lost 2 bases, leaving 4 bases of the junction unmatched. Germline-derived CDR1 and CDR2 are GTSNPN and SVGIG (reference sequence). The CDR3 sequence is 14 residues long. The chain's CDR3 is CAWSTGQGNTEAFF. CDR3 DNA: TGTGCCTGGAGTACCGGACAGGGTAACACTGAAGCTTTCTTT.

The rearrangement links TRBV5-1 to TRBJ2-6, with a weak D call TRBD1 (6 bases). The CDR3 runs 15 residues. Trimming shortened V by 3 bases and J by 2 bases, and 9 bases separated the two germline ends. Germline V gives CDR1 SGHRS, CDR2 YFSETQ. CDR3 residues: CASSYRTAGANVLTF. The CDR3 nucleotides are TGCGCCAGCAGCTATCGGACAGCTGGGGCCAACGTCCTGACTTTC.

The sample holds a few counts of this clone. CDR3 protein: CASSSAGAGSPLHF. The CDR3, as DNA: TGTGCCAGCAGCTCCGCGGGAGCTGGCTCACCCCTCCACTTT. The chain carries TRBV7-2 and TRBJ1-6, with D unresolved. This CDR3 spans 14 amino acids. The V end was cut by 4 bases, the J end by 10 bases, with 14 bases between. Looked up from germline, CDR1 is SGHTA and CDR2 is FQGNSA.

The chain uses TRBV13 and TRBJ1-1, with TRBD1 matching over 12 bases. The CDR3 runs to 17 residues. Germline assignment: CDR1 PRHDT and CDR2 FYEKMQ (reference sequence). J was trimmed by 1 base and V by 6 bases; bases with no gene match: 9. The DNA of the CDR3 is TGTGCCAGCAGATGGGGACAGGGGGCGAATGGGAACACTGAAGCTTTCTTT. Encoded protein: CASRWGQGANGNTEAFF.

The chain uses TRBV19 and TRBJ1-1, with D hard to call. Germline V gives CDR1 LNHDA, CDR2 SQIVND (reference sequence). The CDR3 sequence is 15 residues long. V gave up 1 base and J gave up 1 base, with 10 bases separating them. The CDR3 reads CASSIGGLRNTEAFF. The CDR3 DNA reads TGTGCCAGTAGTATAGGAGGGCTCAGGAACACTGAAGCTTTCTTT.

The V and J genes are TRBV4-1 and TRBJ1-1, with TRBD1 matching over 10 bases. Germline V gene lookup returns CDR1 MGHRA and CDR2 YSYEKL. The CDR3 is 15 residues long. V gave up 4 bases and J gave up 5 bases; unmatched junction bases: 7. The CDR3 here is CASSLRTGGRTEAFF. The CDR3 DNA reads TGCGCCAGCAGCCTACGGACAGGGGGTCGAACTGAAGCTTTCTTT.

V is TRBV5-4 and J is TRBJ2-7, with 8 nucleotides matching TRBD1. The trim removed 4 bases at V and 5 bases at J, leaving 2 bases unmatched. From germline, CDR1 is SGHNT and CDR2 YYREEE (reference sequence). The CDR3 is 12 amino acids. The CDR3 region is CASSRTGNEQYF. The CDR3 DNA is TGTGCCAGCAGCAGGACAGGGAACGAGCAGTACTTC.

The chain has TRBV5-1 and TRBJ2-7; 7 bases agree with TRBD1. Germline V gives CDR1 SGHRS, CDR2 YFSETQ. The CDR3 covers 14 residues. Germline trimming cut 4 bases from V and 5 bases from J; bases unmatched to any gene: 9. The CDR3 sequence is CASSPLKGADEQYF. CDR3 bases: TGCGCCAGCAGCCCCTTGAAGGGGGCTGACGAGCAGTACTTC. The variable domain in full, completed from reference TRBV5-1 and TRBJ2-7, reads KAGVTQTPRYLIKTRGQQVTLSCSPISGHRSVSWYQQTPGQGLQFLFEYFSETQRNKGNFPGRFSGRQFSNSRSEMNVSTLELGDSALYLCASSPLKGADEQYFGPGTRLTVT.

The table lists this clone with a few counts. This chain joins TRBV4-1 and TRBJ1-1, with a weak D call TRBD1 (5 bases). The germline V gene encodes CDR1 MGHRA and CDR2 YSYEKL. V was cut by 3 bases and J by 5 bases, with 19 bases left in between. There are 16 residues in the CDR3. As DNA, the CDR3 is TGCGCCAGCAGCCACTCCCCGGGGGGGGGTGAAACTGAAGCTTTCTTT. It encodes CASSHSPGGGETEAFF.

V is TRBV6-1 and J is TRBJ2-7; D may be TRBD1 (6 bases). This CDR3 spans 14 amino acids. CDR1 is MNHNS and CDR2 is SASEGT in the germline V gene. V lost 4 bases and J lost 0, with 10 bases in between. The chain's CDR3 is CASSGTVLSYEQYF. The CDR3 DNA sequence: TGTGCCAGCAGTGGGACAGTGCTCTCCTACGAGCAGTACTTC.

The V and J genes are TRBV11-2 and TRBJ2-7, with D possibly being TRBD2 (5 bases). The CDR3 is made up of 14 amino acids. From germline, CDR1 is SGHAT and CDR2 FQNNGV. With 2 bases removed from V and 2 bases from J, the gap between germline ends came to 10 bases. CDR3 region: CASSLRSGTYEQYF. CDR3 DNA: TGTGCCAGCAGCTTACGGTCGGGGACCTACGAGCAGTACTTC.

The chain links TRBV7-2 to TRBJ2-3; a weak D match, TRBD2 (5 bases). The germline CDR1 and CDR2 sequences are SGHTA and FQGNSA. This CDR3 has 13 amino acids. V dropped 7 bases and J dropped 3 bases, with 11 bases sitting between them. The CDR3 is CASTLGGTDTQYF. In nucleotides, the CDR3 is TGTGCCAGCACCCTAGGCGGGACAGATACGCAGTATTTT.